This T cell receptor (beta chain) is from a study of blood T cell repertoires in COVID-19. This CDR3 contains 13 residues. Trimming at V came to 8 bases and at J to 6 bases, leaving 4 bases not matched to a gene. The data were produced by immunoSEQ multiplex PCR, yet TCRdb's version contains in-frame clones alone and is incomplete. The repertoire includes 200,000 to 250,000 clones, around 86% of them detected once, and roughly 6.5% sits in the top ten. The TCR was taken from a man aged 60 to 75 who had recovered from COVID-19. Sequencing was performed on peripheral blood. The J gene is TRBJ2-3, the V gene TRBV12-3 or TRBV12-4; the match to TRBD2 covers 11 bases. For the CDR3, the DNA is TGTGCCAGCGTACTAGCGGGAGTGGATACGCAGTATTTT. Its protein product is CASVLAGVDTQYF.